One sample yielded the 9 T cell receptor beta chains listed below, sequenced in a study of T-cell reconstitution after alpha-beta-depleted transplantation in children. Unique molecular identifiers were built into the TCRbeta library. TCRdb called the PCR reads again in MiXCR, with one record for every CDR3 protein. The table lists fewer than 250,000 distinct CDR3 sequences, about 15% of them singletons. The source material was PBMCs, mostly from graft donor cells, sampled 360 days after TCRalphabeta/CD19-depleted stem cell transplant. Every receptor here comes from a male patient aged 2-15 years who had a stem cell transplant for acute lymphoblastic leukemia, so the T cells may come from the graft donor.

This clonotype was seen repeatedly, ten times or more. This chain connects TRBV7-6 to TRBJ2-1; D is possibly TRBD1 (5 bases). The V end lost 2 bases, the J end lost 4 bases, and 9 bases lay between the germline ends. This CDR3 has 14 residues. The germline gives CDR1 SGHVS, CDR2 FNYEAQ. The CDR3 DNA reads TGTGCCAGCAGCTTAAGGGGTACTTACAATGAGCAGTTCTTC. This sequence encodes CASSLRGTYNEQFF. The complete variable domain, with remaining parts taken from reference TRBV7-6 and TRBJ2-1, reads GAGVSQSPRYKVTKRGQDVALRCDPISGHVSLYWYRQALGQGPEFLTYFNYEAQQDKSGLPNDRFSAERPEGSISTLTIQRTEQRDSAMYRCASSLRGTYNEQFFGPGTRLTVL.

A few counts support this clonotype. J is TRBJ2-5 and V is TRBV5-1; no clear D gene. This CDR3 comprises 12 residues. The germline V gene has CDR1 SGHRS and CDR2 YFSETQ. Trimming stripped 3 bases from V and 7 bases from J, with 10 bases between. CDR3 residues: CASSSTSGTQYF. DNA of the CDR3: TGCGCCAGCAGCTCGACGAGTGGGACCCAGTACTTC.

The chain couples TRBV12-3 or TRBV12-4 to TRBJ1-1; D perhaps matches TRBD1 (6 bases). The CDR3 length is 12 residues. V was cut by 4 bases and J by 7 bases, with 10 bases left in between. The CDR3 DNA sequence: TGTGCCAGCAGTTGGTGGGGGCTTGAAGCTTTCTTT. Residues: CASSWWGLEAFF.

This clonotype appeared a few times. The chain links TRBV7-9 to TRBJ2-6, with D perhaps TRBD2 (8 bases). V was pared by 11 bases and J by 0 bases, with 20 bases between. The CDR3 has 17 residues. The germline gives CDR1 SEHNR, CDR2 FQNEAQ (reference sequence). The CDR3 DNA is TGTGCCCTCGGGAGGGGGACAGCACACTCTGGGGCCAACGTCCTGACTTTC. It is translated as CALGRGTAHSGANVLTF.

The chain recombines TRBV4-2 with TRBJ2-5; D may be TRBD2 (6 bases). This CDR3 comprises 17 residues. Trimming stripped 3 bases from V and 3 bases from J, with 20 bases between. Germline loops: CDR1 LGHNA, CDR2 YNFKEQ. The CDR3 loop is CASSQFTPGLQEETQYF. The CDR3, as DNA: TGTGCCAGCAGCCAGTTTACTCCGGGACTCCAGGAAGAGACCCAGTACTTC.

This clonotype was counted ten times or more. The V gene is TRBV27, the J gene TRBJ1-2; no firm D call. There are 13 residues in the CDR3. V was shortened by 0 bases and J by 3 bases, with 5 bases between the two germline ends. The germline V gene encodes CDR1 MNHEY and CDR2 SMNVEV (reference sequence). CDR3 coding DNA: TGTGCCAGCAGTTTATCGGGGTACTATGGCTACACCTTC. This sequence encodes CASSLSGYYGYTF.

The chain is built from TRBV12-3 or TRBV12-4 and TRBJ2-6, with D uncertain. Trimming took off 7 bases at V and 3 bases at J, with 7 bases between the two ends. The CDR3 extends over 13 amino acids. CDR3 loop: CASTDRGANVLTF. The CDR3 DNA reads TGTGCCAGCACCGATCGTGGGGCCAACGTCCTGACTTTC.

This clonotype came up many times. As DNA, the CDR3 is TGCAGTGCTAGAGTACTAGCGGGGAATACGCAGTATTTT. Translation: CSARVLAGNTQYF. The chain couples TRBV20-1 to TRBJ2-3; TRBD2 aligns across 10 bases. This CDR3 has 13 amino acids. V dropped 1 base and J dropped 7; count of bases not matched to a gene: 2. CDR1 is DFQATT and CDR2 is SNEGSKA in the germline V gene (reference sequence).

This clonotype occurred a few times. The chain has TRBV29-1 and TRBJ1-3, with D uncertain. CDR1 SQVTM and CDR2 ANQGSEA come from the germline V gene. This CDR3 is built from 14 residues. The V and J ends lost 6 bases and 3 bases respectively, with 15 bases between them. CDR3 in DNA: TGCAGCGTAGCGGATCTGGGCCTTGGAAACACCATATATTTT. Residues: CSVADLGLGNTIYF.